The present T cell receptor beta chain was sequenced within a study of control samples from healthy donors and cancer patients. The germline V gene has CDR1 LGHDT and CDR2 YNNKEL (reference sequence). J was trimmed by 1 base and V by 4 bases; bases with no gene match: 0. The CDR3 totals 14 residues. TCRdb's copy holds only in-frame clones and misses some; the assay was immunoSEQ multiplex PCR. This table has around 85,000 clones, roughly 91% appearing once. The V gene is TRBV3-1 (or the pseudogene TRBV3-2), the J gene TRBJ2-7, with 11 positions matching TRBD2. The receptor's source is a woman aged 55 to 70 in good health. Sample: blood. For the CDR3, the DNA is TGTGCCAGCAGCCGACTAGCGGGATCCTACGAGCAGTACTTC. It translates to CASSRLAGSYEQYF.